The text below deals with one T cell receptor beta chain. The data are from a study of T cells expressing NK-cell markers. At the level of the study: One of the eight sequenced donors was seronegative, whereas the other seven were HCMV-seropositive.

TCRdb re-analyzed the 5' RACE reads; it lists each CDR3 protein once, without DNA. This repertoire includes over 250,000 distinct CDR3 sequences. The germline CDR1 and CDR2 sequences are DFQATT and SNEGSKA (reference sequence). This CDR3 contains 14 residues. The rearrangement links TRBV20-1 to TRBJ2-5; TCRdb's D gene call, TRBD1, goes unchecked for lack of DNA. This TCR came from a woman aged 18-70 years in good health. Sequencing used blood T cells: a sorted CD56 or NKG2C T cell subset, CD4+ or CD8+ T cells, or bulk PBMC T cells (not recorded which). The CDR3 loop reads CSASGRAPSGTQYF.